These 23 T cell receptor beta chains came from one sample sequenced in a study of blood T cell repertoires in COVID-19. The data were produced by immunoSEQ multiplex PCR, yet TCRdb's version contains in-frame clones alone and is incomplete. The sample consists of under 300,000 clones, 82% of them appearing once. Sequenced input: peripheral blood. These receptors originate from an elderly woman with active or convalescent COVID-19.

The genes are TRBV30 and TRBJ1-6; 9 nucleotides align to TRBD1. The junction had 5 bases not matched to a gene; V was cut back by 4 bases and J by 10 bases. Germline V gene lookup returns CDR1 GTSNPN and CDR2 SVGIG (reference sequence). The CDR3 is 13 residues long. In DNA form, the CDR3 reads TGTGCCTGGAAGGGACAGGGAAAGTCACCCCTCCACTTT. It yields the protein CAWKGQGKSPLHF.

The chain couples TRBV19 to TRBJ2-1; D is uncertain. Trimming cost V 2 bases and J 4 bases, with 12 bases left between them. The CDR3 extends over 15 amino acids. Germline V gene data show CDR1 as LNHDA and CDR2 as SQIVND (reference sequence). In nucleotides, the CDR3 is TGTGCCAGTAGTATAAGAGGCCCCCGGTACAATGAGCAGTTCTTC. Encoded protein: CASSIRGPRYNEQFF.

The V call is TRBV3-1 (or the pseudogene TRBV3-2), the J call TRBJ1-1; D remains ambiguous. With 8 bases removed from V and 0 bases from J, the gap between germline ends came to 13 bases. From germline, CDR1 is LGHDT and CDR2 YNNKEL (reference sequence). The CDR3 runs to 14 residues. CDR3 bases: TGTGCCAGCCGGAACGCGGGAGTGAACACTGAAGCTTTCTTT. Its translation is CASRNAGVNTEAFF.

The chain uses TRBV5-4 and TRBJ2-1; the match to TRBD2 covers 8 bases. The germline V gene encodes CDR1 SGHNT and CDR2 YYREEE (reference sequence). The CDR3 is 16 residues long. V lost 4 bases, J lost 4 bases, and 10 bases stayed unmatched. This chain's CDR3 is CASSVRGLGDYNEQFF. The CDR3 bases are TGTGCCAGCAGCGTAAGGGGACTAGGAGATTACAATGAGCAGTTCTTC.

This clone was picked up a small number of times. The J gene is TRBJ1-5, the V gene TRBV12-3 or TRBV12-4; TRBD1 matches 7 bases. The CDR3 covers 13 residues. Germline trimming cut 6 bases from V and 4 bases from J; bases unmatched to any gene: 3. As DNA, the CDR3 is TGTGCCAGCAGGGGACAGTTGAATCAGCCCCAGCATTTT. This gives the protein CASRGQLNQPQHF.

V is TRBV6-1 and J is TRBJ2-3; D is possibly TRBD1 (5 bases). V was shortened by 0 bases and J by 6 bases, with 16 bases between the two germline ends. Germline lookup yields CDR1 MNHNS and CDR2 SASEGT. The CDR3 totals 16 residues. CDR3: CASSEARGSLVDTQYF. In DNA form, the CDR3 reads TGTGCCAGCAGTGAAGCTAGGGGAAGTTTGGTGGATACGCAGTATTTT.

The chain joins TRBV18 to TRBJ1-1; D is ambiguous. The CDR3 spans 14 residues. Between the trimmed V and J ends, which lost 1 base and 5 bases, there was a span of 11 bases. The germline V gene has CDR1 KGHSH and CDR2 LQKENI. CDR3 nucleotides: TGTGCCAGCTCACCACTTTCGGGGAAGACTGAAGCTTTCTTT. Translation gives CASSPLSGKTEAFF.

The CDR3, as DNA: TGTGCCAGCAGTGAACGACAGGGTCCAAATTCACCCCTCCACTTT. This encodes CASSERQGPNSPLHF. The chain links TRBV2 to TRBJ1-6, with 7 bases identical to TRBD1. This CDR3 comprises 15 residues. The trim removed 2 bases at V and 7 bases at J, leaving 5 bases unmatched. Germline CDR1 reads SNHLY; CDR2 reads FYNNEI.

The chain employs TRBV18 and TRBJ1-2; 10 nucleotides agree with TRBD1. CDR1 and CDR2 from the germline V gene are KGHSH and LQKENI. Unmatched junction bases numbered 7, after V lost 3 bases and J lost 6 bases. This CDR3 has 15 amino acids. The CDR3 DNA is TGTGCCAGCTCACCCGGGACAGGGGATTTGAATGGCTACACCTTC. Translated: CASSPGTGDLNGYTF.

J is TRBJ2-7 and V is TRBV29-1; D may be TRBD1 (6 bases). The germline V and J ends were trimmed by 5 bases and 0 bases, with 14 bases remaining between them. CDR3 length: 14 amino acids. Germline CDR1 is SQVTM and CDR2 is ANQGSEA. The CDR3 reads CSVLRRGSSYEQYF. The CDR3 DNA follows: TGCAGCGTTCTTCGTAGGGGGAGCTCCTACGAGCAGTACTTC.

This clone was seen only once. V usage is TRBV28 and J usage is TRBJ2-3; 8 positions match TRBD2. There are 16 residues in the CDR3. V lost 6 bases to trimming and J lost 5 bases; unmatched junction nucleotides: 13. From germline, CDR1 is MDHEN and CDR2 SYDVKM. The CDR3 DNA follows: TGTGCCAGCAGCCCATCCAGCGGGAGAAGGAGAGATACGCAGTATTTT. It specifies CASSPSSGRRRDTQYF.

This rearrangement joins TRBV28 to TRBJ2-3; TRBD1 matches 8 bases. This CDR3 has 15 residues. J lost 1 base, V lost 8 bases, and 8 bases had no gene match. Germline V CDR1 and CDR2: MDHEN, SYDVKM. CDR3 loop: CASSRPGQGTDTQYF. In DNA, the CDR3 is TGTGCCAGCTCCCGACCGGGACAGGGCACAGATACGCAGTATTTT.

The chain employs TRBV19 and TRBJ1-5; D call uncertain. Germline V gene lookup returns CDR1 LNHDA and CDR2 SQIVND (reference sequence). Trimming took off 3 bases at V and 5 bases at J, with 14 bases between the two ends. The CDR3 runs 15 residues. For the CDR3, the DNA is TGTGCCAGTAGTATTCTGGGTGTGGGCGATCAGCCCCAGCATTTT. It specifies CASSILGVGDQPQHF.

This chain uses TRBV18 with TRBJ1-5; no firm D call. Germline assignment: CDR1 KGHSH and CDR2 LQKENI. V was cut by 3 bases and J by 6 bases, with 12 bases left in between. The CDR3 sequence is 14 residues long. In DNA, the CDR3 is TGTGCCAGCTCACCGGAGGGAACGAGTCAGCCCCAGCATTTT. Encoded protein: CASSPEGTSQPQHF.

The J gene is TRBJ1-2, the V gene TRBV28; tentatively, D is TRBD1 (5 bases). V was trimmed by 2 bases and J by 1 base, leaving 8 bases between them. Germline V CDR1 and CDR2: MDHEN, SYDVKM. The CDR3 extends over 14 amino acids. The CDR3 DNA sequence: TGTGCCAGCAGTTTAGGGGGGGTTAACTATGGCTACACCTTC. This translates into CASSLGGVNYGYTF.

The chain employs TRBV19 and TRBJ1-3; the D is unclear. The CDR3 has 14 residues. Trimming took 7 bases from V and 0 from J, leaving 10 bases between them. CDR1 LNHDA and CDR2 SQIVND come from the germline V gene (reference sequence). CDR3 loop: CASTYGGSGNTIYF. CDR3 in DNA: TGTGCCAGTACTTACGGAGGCTCTGGAAACACCATATATTTT.

This clone occurred a few times. The chain joins TRBV3-1 (or the pseudogene TRBV3-2) to TRBJ1-2; 8 bases are a match to TRBD1. The CDR3 totals 15 residues. The J segment lost 3 bases and the V segment lost 4 bases, leaving 7 bases of the junction unmatched. Per germline, CDR1 LGHDT and CDR2 YNNKEL (reference sequence). CDR3 sequence (DNA): TGTGCCAGCAGCCCAGCATCAGGGGGCGACTATGGCTACACCTTC. This sequence encodes CASSPASGGDYGYTF.

The rearrangement uses TRBV28 and TRBJ1-2; TRBD1 agrees at 8 bases. The J segment lost 6 bases and the V segment lost 5 bases, leaving 17 bases of the junction unmatched. The CDR3 covers 17 residues. In germline, CDR1 is MDHEN, CDR2 SYDVKM. The CDR3 loop is CASSLSHRGGRLNGYTF. CDR3 in DNA: TGTGCCAGCAGTCTAAGCCACAGGGGGGGTCGACTCAATGGCTACACCTTC.

The V and J genes are TRBV11-2 and TRBJ2-2, with TRBD1 as a possible D gene (5 bases). The V and J ends lost 5 bases and 2 bases respectively, with 12 bases between them. This CDR3 spans 15 amino acids. From germline, CDR1 is SGHAT and CDR2 FQNNGV. The CDR3 nucleotides are TGTGCCAGCAGCCCGCCGCGGACAAACACCGGGGAGCTGTTTTTT. Its protein is CASSPPRTNTGELFF.

The chain recombines TRBV6-2 or TRBV6-3 with TRBJ1-2, with D maybe TRBD1 (5 bases). This CDR3 has 15 amino acids. Trimming pared 3 bases from V and 2 bases from J, leaving 13 bases between. Germline V gene sequence: CDR1 MNHEY, CDR2 SVGEGT. CDR3 in DNA: TGTGCCAGCAGTTATATTGGGGCCGGCAACTATGGCTACACCTTC. Its translation is CASSYIGAGNYGYTF.

The chain uses TRBV3-1 (or the pseudogene TRBV3-2) and TRBJ1-4; the D is unclear. Per germline, CDR1 LGHDT and CDR2 YNNKEL (reference sequence). CDR3 length: 15 amino acids. V was pared by 1 base and J by 7 bases, with 13 bases between. CDR3 in DNA: TGTGCCAGCAGCCAAGCCTCCGGGTACGGTGAAAAACTGTTTTTT. Its protein product is CASSQASGYGEKLFF.

V and J are TRBV5-1 and TRBJ2-6, with 8 bases identical to TRBD1. The CDR3 is 17 residues long. Germline loops: CDR1 SGHRS, CDR2 YFSETQ. J was trimmed by 1 base and V by 2 bases; bases with no gene match: 5. CDR3 nucleotide sequence: TGCGCCAGCAGCTTCGGACAGGGCGGTTCTGGGGCCAACGTCCTGACTTTC. This gives the protein CASSFGQGGSGANVLTF.

This chain uses TRBV19 with TRBJ2-3; D perhaps matches TRBD1 (5 bases). Per germline, CDR1 LNHDA and CDR2 SQIVND (reference sequence). The CDR3 is 15 residues long. With 6 bases removed from V and 4 bases from J, the gap between germline ends came to 17 bases. The CDR3: CASRYQAGNSDTQYF. Written as DNA, the CDR3 is TGTGCCAGTAGATACCAGGCAGGGAATTCAGATACGCAGTATTTT. Full variable domain (outside the CDR3, taken from reference TRBV19 and TRBJ2-3): DGGITQSPKYLFRKEGQNVTLSCEQNLNHDAMYWYRQDPGQGLRLIYYSQIVNDFQKGDIAEGYSVSREKKESFPLTVTSAQKNPTAFYLCASRYQAGNSDTQYFGPGTRLTVL.